The rows below give T cell receptor beta chains drawn from one sample of a study of tumor-infiltrating lymphocytes in primary liver carcinoma. TCRdb reanalysed the multiplex PCR reads using MiXCR and keeps one entry per CDR3 protein. The table lists some 180,000 distinct CDR3 sequences, about 55% of them singletons. Sequencing input: peripheral blood. All receptors derive from a middle-aged man with primary liver carcinoma and hepatitis B virus infection. Each CDR3 is given with its conserved first and last residue. The D gene is left open where the match is weak. Expanded clones are given a class, and other clones once, few, many or no size at all.

cdr3_length	d_call	v_call	j_call	clone_size	cdr3_aa	cdr3_nt
19	-	TRBV28	TRBJ2-6	-	CASSRGLFGSSSGANVLTF	TGTGCCAGCAGCCGGGGTCTTTTTGGTTCCTCCTCTGGGGCCAACGTCCTGACTTTC
13	-	TRBV5-6	TRBJ1-2	few	CASSLRQGYGYTF	TGTGCCAGCAGCTTGCGTCAAGGATATGGCTACACCTTC
15	TRBD1	TRBV4-1	TRBJ1-5	-	CASSQVRQGDQPQHF	TGCGCCAGCAGCCAAGTCCGACAGGGCGATCAGCCCCAGCATTTT
14	-	TRBV4-2	TRBJ2-5	-	CASSPKRGGETQYF	TGTGCCAGCAGCCCTAAAAGGGGGGGGGAGACCCAGTACTTC
16	TRBD1	TRBV5-4	TRBJ1-1	-	CASSPRDRGGRTEAFF	TGTGCCAGCAGCCCCCGGGACAGGGGTGGAAGGACTGAAGCTTTCTTT
13	TRBD1	TRBV12-3/TRBV12-4	TRBJ1-1	few	CASSNTGGTEAFF	TGTGCCAGCAGCAATACAGGGGGCACTGAAGCTTTCTTT
18	-	TRBV4-1	TRBJ2-3	few	CASSLGAVRSGGTDTQYF	TGCGCCAGCAGCCTCGGTGCGGTACGGTCCGGAGGCACAGATACGCAGTATTTT
13	TRBD1	TRBV5-1	TRBJ2-7	-	CASTVGQGDEQYF	TGCGCCAGCACCGTGGGACAGGGGGACGAGCAGTACTTC
14	-	TRBV10-2	TRBJ2-7	once	CASNESVTEREQYF	TGCGCCAGCAATGAGTCAGTGACAGAACGCGAGCAGTACTTC
16	TRBD1	TRBV12-5	TRBJ1-1	-	CASGLGGGGAATEAFF	TGTGCTAGTGGTTTGGGTGGAGGGGGCGCGGCCACTGAAGCTTTCTTT
13	-	TRBV7-9	TRBJ2-2	few	CASSPSGSGELFF	TGTGCCAGCAGCCCATCGGGGTCCGGGGAGCTGTTTTTT
15	-	TRBV11-2	TRBJ2-2	-	CASSILRADTGELFF	TGTGCCAGCAGCATACTCAGGGCGGACACTGGGGAGCTGTTTTTT
13	TRBD2	TRBV29-1	TRBJ2-7	-	CSVPTAGVVEKYF	TGCAGCGTTCCAACAGCGGGAGTCGTGGAGAAGTACTTC
14	-	TRBV11-2	TRBJ2-7	many	CASSPPGGIGEQYF	TGTGCCAGCAGCCCCCCAGGAGGGATCGGCGAGCAGTACTTC
14	TRBD2	TRBV11-2	TRBJ2-7	-	CASSLTSRAHEQDF	TGTGCCAGCAGCTTGACTAGCAGGGCCCACGAGCAGGACTTC
14	TRBD2	TRBV6-5	TRBJ2-1	many	CASTPGLADNEQFF	TGTGCCAGCACCCCGGGACTAGCGGACAATGAGCAGTTCTTC
14	-	TRBV7-9	TRBJ2-5	-	CASSLTPRQETQYF	TGTGCCAGCAGCTTAACCCCGAGGCAGGAGACCCAGTACTTC
15	TRBD2	TRBV6-5	TRBJ2-1	few	CASSYGIGGVDEQFF	TGTGCCAGCAGTTACGGTATTGGGGGGGTTGATGAGCAGTTCTTC
14	-	TRBV4-1	TRBJ1-6	once	CASSQGTAGGPLHF	TGCGCCAGCAGCCAAGGGACAGCCGGGGGGCCCCTCCACTTT
13	TRBD2	TRBV29-1	TRBJ2-2	many	CSTGTRDTGELFF	TGCAGCACCGGGACTAGGGACACCGGGGAGCTGTTTTTT
15	-	TRBV12-3/TRBV12-4	TRBJ1-4	once	CASWATGTVNEKLFF	TGTGCCAGCTGGGCAACCGGGACCGTTAATGAAAAACTGTTTTTT
16	-	TRBV5-4	TRBJ2-3	-	CASSLDSALSTDTQYF	TGTGCCAGCAGCCTCGACTCCGCCCTTAGCACAGATACGCAGTATTTT
15	-	TRBV4-1	TRBJ2-1	-	CTSSPRQVAYNEQFF	TGCACCAGCAGCCCCCGGCAGGTAGCCTACAATGAGCAGTTCTTC
11	-	TRBV24-1	TRBJ1-1	-	CATCQGTEAFF	TGTGCCACCTGTCAGGGCACTGAAGCTTTCTTT
15	TRBD1	TRBV5-4	TRBJ1-6	once	CASSWSTGGASPLHF	TGTGCCAGCAGCTGGTCGACAGGGGGTGCTTCACCCCTCCACTTT
14	-	TRBV6-6	TRBJ1-5	-	CASSLGQSGQPQHF	TGTGCCAGCAGTCTCGGACAGAGTGGCCAGCCCCAGCATTTT
13	-	TRBV4-1	TRBJ2-5	-	CASSVGAQETQYF	TGCGCCAGCAGCGTAGGGGCCCAAGAGACACAGTACTTC
19	-	TRBV12-3/TRBV12-4	TRBJ2-4	-	CASSRPIFSRGRDKNIQYF	TGTGCCAGCAGCAGACCGATATTCTCCAGGGGAAGGGACAAAAACATTCAGTACTTC
16	-	TRBV11-2	TRBJ1-1	-	CASSLVIGATNTEAFF	TGTGCCAGTAGCTTAGTTATTGGGGCCACGAACACTGAAGCTTTCTTT
12	-	TRBV6-1	TRBJ2-3	few	CASSEARYTQYF	TGTGCCAGCAGTGAAGCGCGCTATACGCAGTATTTT
12	-	TRBV29-1	TRBJ2-1	-	CSVAEGGNEQFF	TGCAGCGTTGCAGAGGGGGGCAATGAGCAGTTCTTC
17	-	TRBV4-1	TRBJ2-7	once	CASSQDLYRERGAELDF	TGCGCCAGCAGCCAAGATCTGTATCGGGAGAGGGGGGCCGAGCTGGACTTC
14	-	TRBV29-1	TRBJ1-1	-	CGIRGGAMDTEAFF	TGCGGCATCAGGGGTGGGGCGATGGACACTGAAGCTTTCTTT
12	-	TRBV29-1	TRBJ2-1	-	CSVQSSGNEQFF	TGCAGCGTCCAGTCTAGTGGCAATGAGCAGTTCTTC
15	TRBD2	TRBV7-8	TRBJ2-1	-	CASSRRGLDDHKQFF	TGTGCCAGCAGCAGAAGGGGACTAGACGATCATAAGCAGTTCTTC
15	-	TRBV12-3/TRBV12-4	TRBJ1-3	-	CASTPPGSGGNTIYF	TGTGCCAGCACCCCTCCGGGGAGTGGAGGAAACACCATATATTTT
16	-	TRBV11-2	TRBJ2-7	-	CASSAGGEQSSYEQYF	TGTGCCAGCAGTGCAGGCGGTGAACAGTCCTCCTACGAGCAGTATTTC
14	-	TRBV6-5	TRBJ1-1	once	CASSGRPRRTEAFF	TGTGCCAGCAGTGGCAGGCCCCGGAGGACTGAAGCTTTCTTT
15	-	TRBV11-2	TRBJ2-7	-	CASSLVHPLKDEQYF	TGTGCCAGCAGCTTAGTCCACCCACTGAAGGACGAGCAGTACTTC
15	-	TRBV11-2	TRBJ2-7	many	CASSLARGLGYEQYF	TGTGCCAGCAGCTTAGCCCGGGGGCTAGGATACGAGCAGTACTTC
13	TRBD2	TRBV11-2	TRBJ2-7	-	CASSLERGIRQYF	TGTGCCAGCAGCTTAGAGCGGGGGATCAGGCAGTACTTC
15	TRBD1	TRBV4-2	TRBJ1-5	-	CASSQDGGQGQPQHF	TGTGCCAGCAGCCAAGATGGGGGACAGGGGCAGCCCCAGCATTTT
16	TRBD2	TRBV11-2	TRBJ2-7	-	CASSLTDGLVSYEQYF	TGTGCCAGCAGCTTAACCGACGGACTAGTGTCCTACGAGCAGTACTTC
13	-	TRBV29-1	TRBJ1-1	-	CSVEGQEGTEAFF	TGCAGCGTTGAAGGTCAGGAGGGGACTGAAGCTTTCTTT
12	-	TRBV29-1	TRBJ1-2	few	CSAWDVGDGYTF	TGCAGCGCCTGGGACGTCGGGGATGGCTACACCTTC
13	-	TRBV10-2	TRBJ1-5	few	CASSTQEGQPQHF	TGCGCCAGCAGCACTCAGGAAGGTCAGCCCCAGCATTTT
16	TRBD1	TRBV14	TRBJ2-4	few	CASSHESPRDRNIQYF	TGTGCCAGCAGCCATGAATCCCCCCGGGACAGAAACATTCAGTACTTC
16	TRBD2	TRBV6-6	TRBJ2-1	-	CASINPSSGRANEQFF	TGTGCCAGCATCAACCCCTCTAGCGGGAGGGCAAATGAGCAGTTCTTC
13	-	TRBV4-2	TRBJ2-7	-	CASSQVMSHGKYF	TGTGCCAGCAGCCAAGTGATGTCCCACGGGAAGTATTTC
13	-	TRBV12-3/TRBV12-4	TRBJ2-7	-	CASSSQARHEQYF	TGTGCCAGCAGTTCACAAGCCAGGCACGAGCAGTACTTC
12	-	TRBV11-2	TRBJ2-5	many	CASGSNQETQYF	TGTGCCAGCGGGTCGAACCAAGAGACCCAGTACTTC
13	-	TRBV11-2	TRBJ2-5	many	CASARQPQETQYF	TGTGCCAGCGCCAGACAGCCCCAAGAGACCCAGTACTTC
12	TRBD1	TRBV29-1	TRBJ2-5	once	CSVGQGVETQYF	TGCAGCGTTGGGCAGGGGGTAGAGACCCAGTACTTC
15	TRBD1	TRBV6-5	TRBJ2-4	-	CASRRTGEWRDIQYF	TGTGCCAGCAGAAGGACAGGGGAATGGAGGGACATTCAGTACTTC
16	-	TRBV6-5	TRBJ1-1	once	CASTMTTGGAGTEAFF	TGTGCCAGCACCATGACCACGGGGGGCGCGGGGACTGAAGCTTTCTTT
15	-	TRBV5-6	TRBJ1-1	-	CASSPSEAPITEAFF	TGTGCCAGCAGCCCTTCGGAGGCACCGATCACTGAAGCTTTCTTT
15	-	TRBV6-1	TRBJ2-2	-	CVSSEGAGGTGELFF	TGTGTCAGCAGTGAAGGTGCTGGAGGCACCGGGGAGCTGTTTTTT